The next 20 T cell receptor beta chains were all read from a single sample in a study of blood T cell repertoires in COVID-19. Clones were read by immunoSEQ multiplex PCR, and TCRdb kept only the in-frame ones, dropping some. This table has tens of thousands of clones, 75% to 90% appearing once. The sequenced material came from peripheral blood. The origin of the receptors is a young man with acute or convalescent COVID-19.

The rearrangement links TRBV7-8 to TRBJ2-1; 15 positions match TRBD2. Unmatched junction bases numbered 19, after V lost 4 bases and J lost 6 bases. There are 21 residues in the CDR3. CDR1 is SGHVS, CDR2 FQNEAQ, per germline. The CDR3 spells CASSSRRTWGLAGGNINEQFF. In DNA, the CDR3 is TGTGCCAGCAGCTCCCGCCGAACGTGGGGACTAGCGGGAGGAAACATCAATGAGCAGTTCTTC.

V is TRBV14 and J is TRBJ1-2; D not certain. Germline CDR1 and CDR2: SGHDN and FVKESK. Trimming shortened V by 4 bases and J by 1 base, and 7 bases separated the two germline ends. The CDR3 is 13 amino acids. The CDR3 loop is CASSLEYNYGYTF. The CDR3 DNA follows: TGTGCCAGCAGCCTGGAGTATAACTATGGCTACACCTTC.

The gene calls are TRBV3-1 (or the pseudogene TRBV3-2) and TRBJ2-5; D may be TRBD2 (6 bases). V was trimmed by 10 bases and J by 7 bases, leaving 16 bases between them. Germline V gives CDR1 LGHDT, CDR2 YNNKEL (reference sequence). CDR3 length equals 12 residues. The CDR3 spells CATNQRGGTQYF. CDR3 bases: TGTGCCACCAATCAGAGGGGAGGGACCCAGTACTTC.

With regard to this clone: Different DNA sequences within this sample yield the same CDR3. The genes are TRBV2 and TRBJ1-5; no clear D. The germline CDR1 and CDR2 sequences are SNHLY and FYNNEI. Trimming stripped 3 bases from V and 5 bases from J, with 8 bases between. CDR3 length: 13 residues. This CDR3 is CASSEGRYQPQHF. CDR3 DNA: TGTGCCAGCAGTGAGGGGAGATATCAGCCCCAGCATTTT.

The chain joins TRBV18 to TRBJ2-7; possibly TRBD2 for D (5 bases). This CDR3 region has 16 residues. CDR1 is KGHSH, CDR2 LQKENI, per germline. V lost 1 base and J lost 4, with 17 bases in between. The CDR3 sequence: CASSPHKPGNGYEQYV. CDR3 in DNA: TGTGCCAGCTCACCACATAAACCCGGGAACGGTTACGAGCAGTACGTC.

The J gene is TRBJ1-5, the V gene TRBV18, with 7 nucleotides matching TRBD1. V gave up 3 bases and J gave up 2 bases; unmatched junction bases: 4. The CDR3 is 15 residues long. Germline V gene data show CDR1 as KGHSH and CDR2 as LQKENI. In DNA, the CDR3 is TGTGCCAGCTCACCGAGCGGACAGGGCAATCAGCCCCAGCATTTT. It translates to CASSPSGQGNQPQHF.

J is TRBJ2-1 and V is TRBV7-8; D gene unclear. CDR3 length: 17 residues. Germline assignment: CDR1 SGHVS and CDR2 FQNEAQ. V was trimmed by 5 bases and J by 8 bases, leaving 25 bases between them. For the CDR3, the DNA is TGTGCCAGCAGCCCGAACACGGGTAGTTACTTTTCGGATGAGCAGTTCTTC. This encodes CASSPNTGSYFSDEQFF. Supplemented by reference TRBV7-8 and TRBJ2-1, the full variable domain reads GAGVSQSPRYKVAKRGQDVALRCDPISGHVSLFWYQQALGQGPEFLTYFQNEAQLDKSGLPSDRFFAERPEGSVSTLKIQRTQQEDSAVYLCASSPNTGSYFSDEQFFGPGTRLTVL.

CDR3 sequence reads: CASSPQLAGVETQYF. In nucleotides, the CDR3 is TGTGCCAGCTCCCCGCAACTAGCGGGAGTGGAGACCCAGTACTTC. This chain connects TRBV18 to TRBJ2-5; TRBD2 matches at 11 bases. The V segment lost 6 bases and the J segment 5 bases; nucleotides outside the gene matches: 8. The CDR3 is 15 residues long. CDR1 is KGHSH and CDR2 is LQKENI in the germline V gene.

The chain recombines TRBV10-3 with TRBJ1-2, with 7 bases lining up with TRBD1. The CDR3 is 14 amino acids. The V gene end was trimmed by 4 bases and the J gene end by 1 base; junction bases not matched to a gene: 3. Per germline, CDR1 ENHRY and CDR2 SYGVKD. The CDR3 loop is CAISGQGLNYGYTF. As DNA, the CDR3 is TGTGCCATCAGTGGACAGGGACTTAACTATGGCTACACCTTC.

V gene TRBV4-2 combines with J gene TRBJ2-5, with 15 nucleotides matching TRBD2. The V gene's germline CDR1 is LGHNA and CDR2 YNFKEQ. The junction had 12 bases not matched to a gene; V was cut back by 5 bases and J by 5 bases. CDR3 length: 18 residues. The CDR3 here is CASSGRTSGGAYRETQYF. CDR3 sequence (DNA): TGTGCCAGCAGCGGTCGGACTAGCGGGGGGGCATATCGGGAGACCCAGTACTTC.

The chain carries TRBV9 and TRBJ2-1, with 8 bases matching TRBD2. Per germline, CDR1 SGDLS and CDR2 YYNGEE. This CDR3 has 13 residues. The ends lost 0 bases at V and 10 bases at J; junction bases unmatched: 3. CDR3 bases: TGTGCCAGCAGCGTAGCGGGAGGGAAGGAGCAGTTCTTC. Protein: CASSVAGGKEQFF.

The chain links TRBV19 to TRBJ2-2; 8 nucleotides line up with TRBD1. V was pared by 8 bases and J by 1 base, with 3 bases of the junction left unmatched. The CDR3 has 14 amino acids. Per the germline V gene, CDR1 is LNHDA and CDR2 is SQIVND (reference sequence). CDR3 loop: CASAGTGNTGELFF. CDR3 in DNA: TGTGCCAGTGCCGGGACAGGGAACACCGGGGAGCTGTTTTTT. Full variable domain (remainder filled in from reference TRBV19 and TRBJ2-2): DGGITQSPKYLFRKEGQNVTLSCEQNLNHDAMYWYRQDPGQGLRLIYYSQIVNDFQKGDIAEGYSVSREKKESFPLTVTSAQKNPTAFYLCASAGTGNTGELFFGEGSRLTVL.

The chain links TRBV10-3 to TRBJ1-4; D is perhaps TRBD1 (6 bases). V gave up 11 bases and J gave up 4 bases, with 14 bases separating them. CDR3 length: 13 residues. From germline, CDR1 is ENHRY and CDR2 SYGVKD. The CDR3 coding sequence is TGTGCCGCCCGACAGGCCGATAATGAAAAACTGTTTTTT. This sequence encodes CAARQADNEKLFF.

The chain joins TRBV5-6 to TRBJ2-3; TRBD2 aligns across 7 bases. The CDR3 consists of 15 residues. Germline CDR1 SGHDT, CDR2 YYEEEE. The trim removed 3 bases at V and 3 bases at J, leaving 7 bases unmatched. The CDR3 DNA sequence: TGTGCCAGCAGCTCGCCGGGACTAAATACAGATACGCAGTATTTT. Its protein is CASSSPGLNTDTQYF.

This clone was seen once. The V gene is TRBV6-5, the J gene TRBJ1-2, with 8 bases aligning to TRBD1. Germline trimming cut 6 bases from V and 4 bases from J; bases unmatched to any gene: 10. From germline, CDR1 is MNHEY and CDR2 SVGAGI. The CDR3 consists of 15 residues. CDR3 nucleotides: TGTGCCAGCAGCCCATATGCTGACAGGGGCTATGGCTACACCTTC. This sequence encodes CASSPYADRGYGYTF.

This CDR3 is CASSYNGGNTEAFF. The CDR3 DNA sequence: TGTGCCAGCAGTTATAATGGTGGCAACACTGAAGCTTTCTTT. The chain recombines TRBV6-5 with TRBJ1-1; D gene unclear. Looked up from germline, CDR1 is MNHEY and CDR2 is SVGAGI. There are 14 residues in the CDR3. With 3 bases removed from V and 2 bases from J, the gap between germline ends came to 10 bases.

In DNA, the CDR3 is TGTGCCAGCAGTGCCGGTCGGACAGGCTGGTTCTTC. Translated: CASSAGRTGWFF. V usage is TRBV2 and J usage is TRBJ2-1, with 7 bases fitting TRBD1. The germline V gene encodes CDR1 SNHLY and CDR2 FYNNEI. V lost 4 bases to trimming and J lost 15 bases; unmatched junction nucleotides: 9. This CDR3 is 12 amino acids long.

This clone has only one observation. Relative to the germline gene, one junction end is altered; a read error may explain this. Other DNA sequences in the same sample also yield this CDR3. The J gene is TRBJ1-1, the V gene TRBV29-1, with D unclear. The CDR3 is 14 amino acids. Germline V gene sequence: CDR1 SQVTM, CDR2 ANQGSEA. This CDR3 reads CSVEGVDWNTEAFF. The DNA for the CDR3 is TGCAGCGTCGAAGGAGTGGACTGGAACACTGAAGCTTTCTTT.

The rearrangement joins TRBV4-3 to TRBJ1-2; TRBD1 matches at 7 bases. This CDR3 is built from 14 residues. Germline CDR1 reads LGHNA; CDR2 reads YSLEER. The V and J ends lost 1 base and 5 bases, in that order; junction bases with no gene match: 4. CDR3 loop: CASSQGQGSYGYTF. The CDR3 DNA reads TGCGCCAGCAGCCAAGGACAGGGAAGTTATGGCTACACCTTC.

This chain joins TRBV2 and TRBJ2-6; 9 bases match TRBD1. This CDR3 is 17 amino acids long. Germline-derived CDR1 and CDR2 are SNHLY and FYNNEI. The junction had 10 bases not matched to a gene; V was cut back by 6 bases and J by 4 bases. The CDR3 DNA reads as TGTGCCAGCAGCCTGGGGACAGGGTCATCAGGGGCCAACGTCCTGACTTTC. It encodes CASSLGTGSSGANVLTF.